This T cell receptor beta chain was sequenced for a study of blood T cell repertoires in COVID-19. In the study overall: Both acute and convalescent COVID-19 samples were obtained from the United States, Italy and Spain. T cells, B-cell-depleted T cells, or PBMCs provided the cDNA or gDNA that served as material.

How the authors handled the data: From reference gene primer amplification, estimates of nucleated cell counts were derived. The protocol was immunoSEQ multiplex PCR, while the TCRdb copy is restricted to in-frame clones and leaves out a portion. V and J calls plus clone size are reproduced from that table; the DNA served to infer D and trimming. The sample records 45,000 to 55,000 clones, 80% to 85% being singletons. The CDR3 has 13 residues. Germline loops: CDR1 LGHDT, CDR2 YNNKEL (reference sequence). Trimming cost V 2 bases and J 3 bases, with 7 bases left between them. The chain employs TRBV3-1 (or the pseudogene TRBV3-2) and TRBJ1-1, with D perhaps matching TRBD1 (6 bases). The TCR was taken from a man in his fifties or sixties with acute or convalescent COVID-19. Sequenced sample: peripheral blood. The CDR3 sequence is CASSQRTDTEAFF. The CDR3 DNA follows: TGTGCCAGCAGCCAAAGGACAGACACTGAAGCTTTCTTT.